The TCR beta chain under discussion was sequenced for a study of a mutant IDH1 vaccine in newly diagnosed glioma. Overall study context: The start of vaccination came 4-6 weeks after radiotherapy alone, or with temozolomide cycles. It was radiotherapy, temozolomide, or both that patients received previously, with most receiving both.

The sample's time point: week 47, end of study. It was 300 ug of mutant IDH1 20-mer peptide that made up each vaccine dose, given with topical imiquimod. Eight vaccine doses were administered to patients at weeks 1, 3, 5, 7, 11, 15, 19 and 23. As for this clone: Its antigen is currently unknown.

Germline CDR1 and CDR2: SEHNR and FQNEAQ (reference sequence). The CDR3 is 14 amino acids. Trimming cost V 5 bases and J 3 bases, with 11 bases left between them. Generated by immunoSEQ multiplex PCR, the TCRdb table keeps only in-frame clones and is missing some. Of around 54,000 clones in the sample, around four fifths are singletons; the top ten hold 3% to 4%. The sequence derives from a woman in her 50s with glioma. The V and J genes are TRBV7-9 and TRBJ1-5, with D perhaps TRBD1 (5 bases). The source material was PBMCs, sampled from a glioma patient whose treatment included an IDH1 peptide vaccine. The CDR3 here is CASSAPGFNQPQHF. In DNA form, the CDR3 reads TGTGCCAGCAGCGCCCCAGGGTTCAATCAGCCCCAGCATTTT.